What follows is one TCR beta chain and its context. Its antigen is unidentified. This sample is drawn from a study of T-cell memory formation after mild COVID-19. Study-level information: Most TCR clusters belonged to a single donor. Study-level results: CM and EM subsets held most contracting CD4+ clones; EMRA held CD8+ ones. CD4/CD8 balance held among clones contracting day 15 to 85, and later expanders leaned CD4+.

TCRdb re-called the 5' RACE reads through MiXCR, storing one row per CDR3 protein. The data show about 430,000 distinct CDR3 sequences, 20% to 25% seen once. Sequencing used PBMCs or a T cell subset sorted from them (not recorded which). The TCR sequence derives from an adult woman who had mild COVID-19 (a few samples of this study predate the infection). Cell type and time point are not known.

The CDR3 nucleotides read TGCGCCAGCAGCTTACAGGACCACTCGCAGGGGACCCAGTACTTC. Protein product: CASSLQDHSQGTQYF. This chain links TRBV5-1 with TRBJ2-5; possible D gene TRBD1, 5 bases. The V end was cut by 2 bases, the J end by 7 bases, with 18 bases between. The CDR3 totals 15 residues. Germline-derived CDR1 and CDR2 are SGHRS and YFSETQ.